This T cell receptor (beta chain) originates from a study of vaccination and CD4 T cells after COVID-19. In the study overall: Overlapping spike peptides of SARS-CoV-2, HCoV-NL63, HCoV-OC43 and HCoV-229E were used, and cells were stimulated with them.

Indicated treatment: roughly 11-day PBMC culture with coronavirus spike peptide pools or control peptides (ViraFEST assay). Germline V lookup: CDR1 SNHLY, CDR2 FYNNEI. The junction had 7 bases not matched to a gene; V was cut back by 7 bases and J by 4 bases. The CDR3 length is 14 residues. Details on this clonotype: Its specificity is not known.

Cultured CD4+ T-cell DNA underwent Oncomine TCR Beta short-read sequencing. Genomic DNA from cultured CD4+ T cells was extracted. Via MiXCR, TCRdb re-called the PCR reads, giving one row per CDR3 protein. This table holds about 18,000 distinct CDR3 sequences, roughly 51% found once. The chain recombines TRBV2 with TRBJ2-5, with 9 bases that match TRBD1. This clonotype was obtained from a human donor who had recovered from COVID-19. The sequenced material came from CD4+ T cells from blood, cultured in vitro. CDR3 bases: TGTGCCAGCAAGGATAGGACAGGGGTAGAGACCCAGTACTTC. This gives the protein CASKDRTGVETQYF.